This TCR beta chain stems from a study of blood T cell repertoires in COVID-19. Overall study: Samples of COVID-19 (acute and convalescent) were obtained from the United States, Italy and Spain. PBMCs, B-cell-depleted T cells, or T cells provided the cDNA or gDNA that made up the material.

The CDR3 totals 17 residues. The V end lost 7 bases, the J end lost 6 bases, and 24 bases lay between the germline ends. Germline CDR1 and CDR2: SGHTA and FQGNSA. Study processing details: How many nucleated cells were present was estimated from reference gene primer amplification. Clones were read by immunoSEQ multiplex PCR, and TCRdb kept only the in-frame ones, dropping some. The DNA was the basis for D and trimming; V, J and clone size are from that table. The repertoire has around 300,000 clones, 70% to 90% of them found once; the top ten carry roughly 11%. Sequences were obtained from peripheral blood. This receptor was obtained from a woman aged 70-85 years with acute or convalescent COVID-19. The rearrangement uses TRBV7-2 and TRBJ2-2, with D possibly TRBD2 on 5 matching bases. The CDR3, as DNA: TGTGCCAGCAACTTCGACGCATCGTCCGGGGTATCCGGGGAGCTGTTTTTT. Translating it yields CASNFDASSGVSGELFF.